Each of the 12 T cell receptor beta chains below was sequenced from the same sample in a study of T cells in Graves' hyperthyroidism and ophthalmopathy. Amplification of TCR beta CDR3 regions used RNA as the template. A first-round RT-PCR of the TCR CDR3 used the HTBI primer set. From the multiplex PCR reads, TCRdb called clonotypes with MiXCR, one entry per CDR3 protein. The data show over 500,000 distinct CDR3 sequences, 40% to 50% seen once. The source material was peripheral blood or thyroid tissue (not recorded which). These receptors were obtained from an adult woman with Graves' disease, either hyperthyroidism or ophthalmopathy (not recorded which).

The chain uses TRBV25-1 and TRBJ1-1; 7 bases align to TRBD1. This CDR3 spans 16 amino acids. After removal of 4 bases from V and 3 bases from J, the junction contained 11 bases not matched to a gene. Germline CDR1 reads MGHDK; CDR2 reads SYGVNS. For the CDR3, the DNA is TGTGCCAGCAGTGCTAGGGGGCACGGTGGGGACACTGAAGCTTTCTTT. Translating it yields CASSARGHGGDTEAFF. The full variable domain, with the rest looked up from reference TRBV25-1 and TRBJ1-1, is EADIYQTPRYLVIGTGKKITLECSQTMGHDKMYWYQQDPGMELHLIHYSYGVNSTEKGDLSSESTVSRIRTEHFPLTLESARPSHTSQYLCASSARGHGGDTEAFFGQGTRLTVV.

This clonotype was counted between two and nine times. This chain uses TRBV2 with TRBJ2-5, with 8 bases matching TRBD1. The germline V gene has CDR1 SNHLY and CDR2 FYNNEI. The J segment lost 5 bases and the V segment lost 6 bases, leaving 11 bases of the junction unmatched. The CDR3 is 15 amino acids. The CDR3 nucleotides are TGTGCCAGCAGGTTCACCGGGACAGGTTGGGAGACCCAGTACTTC. It codes for CASRFTGTGWETQYF.

The rearrangement links TRBV11-1 to TRBJ2-2, with 7 bases that match TRBD2. The CDR3 contains 16 residues. CDR1 SGHAT and CDR2 FQDESV come from the germline V gene (reference sequence). With V trimmed by 5 bases and J by 1 base, 7 bases remained unmatched. CDR3 nucleotides: TGTGCCAGCAGCCCTACGACTAGCCTGAACACCGGGGAGCTGTTTTTT. Encoded protein: CASSPTTSLNTGELFF.

V gene TRBV5-1 combines with J gene TRBJ1-2; 7 bases map to TRBD1. This CDR3 spans 14 amino acids. The V gene's germline CDR1 is SGHRS and CDR2 YFSETQ. V lost 4 bases, J lost 4 bases, and 7 bases stayed unmatched. The chain's CDR3 is CASSTPGQSYGYTF. CDR3 sequence (DNA): TGCGCCAGCAGCACGCCGGGACAGAGCTATGGCTACACCTTC.

V usage is TRBV11-2 and J usage is TRBJ1-6; the match to TRBD1 covers 9 bases. The V gene end was trimmed by 7 bases and the J gene end by 3 bases; junction bases not matched to a gene: 10. Per germline, CDR1 SGHAT and CDR2 FQNNGV. This CDR3 contains 17 residues. The CDR3, as DNA: TGTGCCAGCAACCCCGGACAGGGGAGTTACTATAATTCACCCCTCCACTTT. Amino acids: CASNPGQGSYYNSPLHF.

The V call is TRBV15, the J call TRBJ2-5, with D perhaps assigned TRBD1 or TRBD2 (5 bases each). The length of the CDR3 is 17 residues. V shed 5 bases and J shed 5 bases, with 24 bases lying between them. In germline, CDR1 is LNHNV, CDR2 YYDKDF (reference sequence). CDR3 DNA: TGTGCCACCAGCTATGGGGTGGGGGTGGTAGGTCGGGAGACCCAGTACTTC. Its translation: CATSYGVGVVGRETQYF.

The rearrangement uses TRBV6-2 or TRBV6-3 and TRBJ2-7, with TRBD2 identical over 7 bases. The V and J ends lost 7 bases and 4 bases, in that order; junction bases with no gene match: 7. In germline, CDR1 is MNHEY, CDR2 SVGEGT. The CDR3 covers 13 residues. The CDR3 is CASTWGGPYEQYF. DNA for the CDR3: TGTGCCAGCACTTGGGGAGGGCCGTACGAGCAGTACTTC.

Only a few counts were recorded for this clonotype. The chain couples TRBV3-1 to TRBJ1-2; the D gene is possibly TRBD1 (5 bases). The CDR3 runs 13 residues. V lost 2 bases, J lost 6 bases, and 10 bases lay in between. From germline, CDR1 is LGHDT and CDR2 YNNKEL (reference sequence). The chain's CDR3 is CASSQFTGHGYTF. CDR3 bases: TGTGCCAGCAGCCAATTTACAGGACATGGCTACACCTTC. Based on the CDR3 plus reference TRBV3-1 and TRBJ1-2, the full variable domain is DTAVSQTPKYLVTQMGNDKSIKCEQNLGHDTMYWYKQDSKKFLKIMFSYNNKELIINETVPNRFSPKSPDKAHLNLHINSLELGDSAVYFCASSQFTGHGYTFGSGTRLTVV.

This clonotype was counted many times. V usage is TRBV20-1 and J usage is TRBJ2-7; the match to TRBD2 covers 15 bases. Germline values: CDR1 DFQATT, CDR2 SNEGSKA (reference sequence). V shed 4 bases and J 6 bases; nucleotides not matched to a gene: 16. This CDR3 comprises 18 residues. Written as DNA, the CDR3 is TGCAGTGCTATGGGCCTAGATTCGGGACTAGCGGGAGGCATCGAGCAGTACTTC. This gives the protein CSAMGLDSGLAGGIEQYF.

V gene TRBV7-8 combines with J gene TRBJ2-2; 10 bases agree with TRBD1. Per the germline V gene, CDR1 is SGHVS and CDR2 is FQNEAQ. CDR3 length equals 17 residues. After removal of 2 bases from V and 3 bases from J, the junction contained 6 bases not matched to a gene. CDR3: CASSLRGGTGDTGELFF. The DNA for the CDR3 is TGTGCCAGCAGCTTAAGAGGAGGGACAGGGGACACCGGGGAGCTGTTTTTT.

The gene calls are TRBV12-3 or TRBV12-4 and TRBJ2-1, with D hard to call. The V end lost 6 bases, the J end lost 0 bases, and 6 bases lay between the germline ends. The length of the CDR3 is 13 residues. DNA of the CDR3: TGTGCCAGCAGCGGAGCCTCCTACAATGAGCAGTTCTTC. It is translated as CASSGASYNEQFF.

This clonotype occurred many times. V usage is TRBV29-1 and J usage is TRBJ1-2; a weak D match, TRBD1 (5 bases). CDR3 size: 13 residues. CDR1 and CDR2 (germline): SQVTM, ANQGSEA. The V end was cut by 6 bases, the J end by 8 bases, with 19 bases between. The CDR3 is CSVGSGDPWGYTF. The CDR3 nucleotides are TGCAGCGTAGGTTCGGGGGATCCGTGGGGCTACACCTTC.